This TCR beta chain was recorded in a study of OX40 agonist ivuxolimab in advanced cancers. Turning to the overall study: Ivuxolimab was a fully human IgG2 agonistic monoclonal antibody targeting the costimulatory receptor OX40 (CD134). Intravenous ivuxolimab was administered to patients every 2 weeks at six dose levels: 0.01, 0.1, 0.3, 1.5, 3 and 10 mg/kg. Of the roughly 50 dose-escalation patients, hepatocellular carcinoma was present in roughly 19, melanoma in about 15, renal cell carcinoma in 9 and head and neck cancer in 9. A male proportion of around 80% and a mean age of approximately 55 years, ranging from about 20 to 79, were recorded for the dose-escalation cohort. Prior anti-PD-1, anti-PD-L1 or anti-CTLA-4 therapy was permitted, and checkpoint inhibitors had been received by around 40% of dose-escalation patients. Partial responses were achieved by three dose-escalation patients, of whom one had hepatocellular carcinoma and two had cutaneous melanoma. Peripheral TCRbeta sequencing aimed to test whether ivuxolimab altered TCR sequence diversity and caused clonal T-cell expansion. The paper covers the monotherapy dose-escalation part of the phase I ivuxolimab trial, which included N ≈ 50 patients. Results and caveats for the whole study, not just this receptor: Partial responders in the 0.1-3.0 mg/kg groups had among the lowest normalized peripheral clonal expansion, especially among CD8+ T cells. Low levels of normalized T-cell clonal expansion were also seen in some nonresponding patients. At doses from 0.1 to 3.0 mg/kg, clonal expansion was seen in both CD4+ and CD8+ blood T cells between baseline and week 6. The antigen specificity of the peripheral T cells that underwent clonal expansion was not determined. After ivuxolimab, more expanded clones were found on average in CD8+ T cells than in CD4+ T cells.

The trial excluded patients who had a history of autoimmune disease or who were on systemic immunosuppression. Peripheral blood for TCR sequencing was collected from all dose cohorts at baseline, on cycle 4 day 1, and on cycle 7 day 1. The samples were drawn from a first-in-human, open-label, multicenter phase I dose-escalation trial of ivuxolimab. Adults with locally advanced or metastatic head and neck squamous cell, hepatocellular, melanoma or renal cell carcinoma were enrolled in the trial. CD4+ and CD8+ T cells were sorted separately from peripheral blood before TCR sequencing. The CDR3 runs 16 residues from the cysteine to the phenylalanine. The CDR3 DNA has 48 bases and is translated from base 1. For CDR1 and CDR2, the germline V gene (reference sequence) lists LNHDA and SQIVND. V gives up 2 bases and J gives up 0 bases, and the segment between their germline ends measures 10 bases. Comments on this clone: The target of this receptor is not known. Within one base of it there is no much larger clone, and no base qualities were kept. This CDR3 is also generated by other DNA sequences in the sample.

To sequence the TCRbeta CDR3 region, genomic DNA was isolated from the sorted cells. The immunoSEQ Assay was used to sequence the TCRbeta CDR3 regions. TCRdb obtained this table from immuneACCESS and retained in-frame rearrangements with V and J assigned. These tables miss some clones; where compared with another copy, unresolved V genes account for less than half of the shortfall, and the remainder is unexplained. For this sample there are around 68,000 clones; 91% appear just once. The ten largest clonotypes hold approximately 0.32% of the sample. The chain joins TRBV19 to TRBJ1-4, with no D gene named confidently. The sample consisted of CD4+ or CD8+ T cells sorted from blood, taken in a trial of the OX40 agonist ivuxolimab. The clonotype originates from an adult with an advanced solid tumor such as melanoma, head and neck, liver or kidney cancer. The CDR3 reads CASSILRAATNEKLFF. The DNA sequence reads TGTGCCAGTAGTATATTACGGGCAGCAACTAATGAAAAACTGTTTTTT. This CDR3, with the reference TRBV19 and TRBJ1-4 proteins standing in past its ends, gives the full variable domain DGGITQSPKYLFRKEGQNVTLSCEQNLNHDAMYWYRQDPGQGLRLIYYSQIVNDFQKGDIAEGYSVSREKKESFPLTVTSAQKNPTAFYLCASSILRAATNEKLFFGSGTQLSVL.